The subject of this entry is one T cell receptor (beta chain). This clonotype was seen ten or more times. Its antigen is unknown. No base quality values were provided; no much bigger clone lies one nucleotide off. Germline trimming: 4 bases from V, 5 bases from J; junction bases outside gene matches: 6. Reading the germline V gene gives CDR1 SGHAT and CDR2 FQNNGV. The CDR3 contains 15 residues, cysteine and phenylalanine counted. Just CDR3 DNA is preserved here, 45 bases in frame from base 1. The source of the sample is a study of T cells in Graves' hyperthyroidism and ophthalmopathy (dated by TCRdb to about 2019). Study-wide context: Peripheral blood samples were taken at the time of initial diagnosis, prior to any treatment. The 100 or so discovery patients were randomly divided into training and test sets at a 7:3 ratio. An independent validation cohort of some 18 hyperthyroidism patients and 17 patients who later progressed to ophthalmopathy tested prospective prediction of ophthalmopathy. According to the paper, TCR Vbeta CDR3 sequencing was carried out on about 140 peripheral blood samples, which came from approximately 43 ophthalmopathy, 75 or so hyperthyroidism and roughly 17 progressor patients. The study also compared thyroid tissue and blood T-cell repertoires from 5 to 7 Graves' hyperthyroidism patients. After blood sampling, hyperthyroidism patients were treated with methimazole at a starting dose of 30 mg daily, and ophthalmopathy patients were treated with high-dose intravenous methylprednisolone. To identify distinguishing TCR V-J signatures, a discovery cohort of 95 to 100 patients was used, comprising 40 to 45 with Graves' ophthalmopathy and 57 with stable Graves' hyperthyroidism.

Moderately to severely active disease, a Clinical Activity Score of at least 3, a NOSPECS grade of at least 4, and a duration under 3 months were present in ophthalmopathy patients. Patients with uncontrolled infections, other autoimmune diseases, pregnancy or lactation were excluded. Diagnoses were established on the basis of clinical symptoms, serum thyroxine and TRAb, thyroid ultrasound, and orbital computed tomography. PBMCs were separated from 7.5 to 10 ml of fresh peripheral blood using Ficoll-Paque density gradient centrifugation. Trizol reagent was used to extract total RNA, and RNA quality was then checked on an Agilent 2100 Bioanalyzer. Beyond this particular receptor, the publication reports: In validation, the model predicted progression to ophthalmopathy a median of about 6.8 months before onset, with roughly 71% sensitivity and 72.22% specificity. No statistical method was used to set the sample size in advance, and investigators knew the group allocation. In cross-validation, a model built on a 13 V-J signature told ophthalmopathy apart from stable hyperthyroidism with 87.88% sensitivity and roughly 81% specificity, and in testing the same model reached 80%/75%. Blood samples also contained most of the expanded thyroid clonotypes (frequency above 0.001), which suggests that blood repertoires may reflect thyroid immune responses.

TCR beta CDR3 regions were amplified from RNA transcripts. The TCR CDR3 was subjected to a first round of RT-PCR using the HTBI primer set and the Qiagen OneStep RT-PCR kit. Libraries were constructed in a second round of multiplex PCR, after which size selection and purification were carried out. Libraries were sequenced paired-end with 100 bp reads on an Illumina HiSeq2000. The authors' pipeline ran thus. SOAPnuke was used to process the raw data, with reads discarded if the reads contained adapters or uncalled bases, had a mean Phred below 15, or lacked an exact constant-primer or identifier match. High-quality paired reads were merged using COPE v1.2.5, and each unique nucleotide sequence was defined as a clonotype. MiTCR v1.1 was used to align the clonotypes against IMGT TRBV, TRBD and TRBJ reference segments. The analysis was restricted to V-J combinations with a frequency above 0.0001, which together covered roughly 99% of the repertoires. A TCS score was defined as the ratio of F50 (clonal expansion) to E x V (chaos), with BLOSUM62-based TCRdist applied between CDR3 peptides within each V-J. Welch's t-statistics and random forest reduced several hundred V-J features to 10 to 15, which were used in a naive Bayes classifier (R e1071). TCRdb reanalyzed the raw reads on its own, using fastp at Q25 for trimming and MiXCR for clone calling, and kept in-frame beta chains. Rows merge per CDR3 protein into single entries with the most common DNA and genes. The V and J calls were determined by TCRdb, not by the authors. This sample lists roughly 500,000 distinct CDR3 sequences; 20% to 25% were detected once. The top ten clonotypes cover 45% to 50% of the sample.

The rearrangement combines TRBV11-2 with TRBJ2-1, and 9 bases in between align with TRBD2. The sequence derives from a woman in her 70s with Graves' ophthalmopathy. The sequenced sample consisted of blood. The nucleotide sequence is TGTGCCAGCAGCTCATTAGCGGGAGTTGACAATGAGCAGTTCTTC. Translation gives CASSSLAGVDNEQFF.